This T cell receptor (beta chain) originates from a study of cytomegalovirus exposure and HLA in healthy donors. Study findings and constraints: In the 120 validation repertoires, approximately 94% of cluster scores exceeded 0, per a later analysis. Confirmation was obtained in vitro that a few CMV-associated chains are specific for CMV antigens.

This table comes from immunoSEQ multiplex PCR, and its TCRdb copy is limited to in-frame clones, with some not included. The sample yields 200,000 to 300,000 clones, more than 85% seen once. On this clone: The antigen is unknown.

CDR1 and CDR2 from the germline V gene are SQVTM and ANQGSEA. V was pared by 4 bases and J by 6 bases, with 12 bases between. This CDR3 region has 13 residues. The receptor's source is a man between 18 and 29 years old in good health and CMV-seropositive. The sequenced material came from PBMCs. The gene calls are TRBV29-1 and TRBJ2-2; D possibly corresponds to TRBD1 (6 bases). CDR3 nucleotide sequence: TGCAGCGTTGGCCCAGGGGAGTCCGGGGAGCTGTTTTTT. This sequence encodes CSVGPGESGELFF.